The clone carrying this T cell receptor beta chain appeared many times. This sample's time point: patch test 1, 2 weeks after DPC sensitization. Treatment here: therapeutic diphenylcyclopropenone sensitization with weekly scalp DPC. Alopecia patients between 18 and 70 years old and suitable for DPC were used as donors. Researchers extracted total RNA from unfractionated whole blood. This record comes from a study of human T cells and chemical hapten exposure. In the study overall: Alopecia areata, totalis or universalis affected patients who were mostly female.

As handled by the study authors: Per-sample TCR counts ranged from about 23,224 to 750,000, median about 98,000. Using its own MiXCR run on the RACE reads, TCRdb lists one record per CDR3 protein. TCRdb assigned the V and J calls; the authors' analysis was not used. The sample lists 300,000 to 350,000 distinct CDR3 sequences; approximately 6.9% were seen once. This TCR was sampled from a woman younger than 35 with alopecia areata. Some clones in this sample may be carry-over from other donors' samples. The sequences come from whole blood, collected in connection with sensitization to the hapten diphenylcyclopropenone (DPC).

The CDR3 protein is CASSLDSPGNTGELFF. In DNA form, the CDR3 reads TGTGCCAGCAGCCTGGACAGTCCCGGGAACACCGGGGAGCTGTTTTTT. V and J are TRBV6-5 and TRBJ2-2; D is perhaps TRBD1 (6 bases). The CDR3 spans 16 residues. Trimming removed 6 bases from V and 1 base from J, with 15 bases in between. Germline lookup yields CDR1 MNHEY and CDR2 SVGAGI.